Listed here are 24 T cell receptor beta chains from one sample, sequenced in a study of blood T cell repertoires in COVID-19. TCRdb's table, derived via immunoSEQ multiplex PCR, lists solely in-frame clones and lacks some. The sample records around 70,000 clones, roughly 70% being singletons. Sequenced material: peripheral blood. The receptor set was obtained from a man between 70 and 80 years old with acute or convalescent COVID-19.

This chain joins TRBV7-9 and TRBJ1-6, with 7 bases identical to TRBD1. Germline loops: CDR1 SEHNR, CDR2 FQNEAQ (reference sequence). J gave up 10 bases and V 2 bases, and 8 bases lay outside the gene matches. This CDR3 spans 15 amino acids. CDR3 sequence reads: CASSLYTGDDSPLHF. The CDR3 region has the DNA TGTGCCAGCAGCTTATATACAGGGGACGACTCACCCCTCCACTTT. The full variable domain, completed using reference TRBV7-9 and TRBJ1-6, is DTGVSQNPRHKITKRGQNVTFRCDPISEHNRLYWYRQTLGQGPEFLTYFQNEAQLEKSRLLSDRFSAERPKGSFSTLEIQRTEQGDSAMYLCASSLYTGDDSPLHFGNGTRLTVT.

The sample holds a few counts of this clone. The chain links TRBV7-8 to TRBJ1-5, with 12 nucleotides matching TRBD1. The CDR3 contains 17 residues. V shed 5 bases, J shed 1 base, and the junction held 6 bases outside the gene matches. Per the germline V gene, CDR1 is SGHVS and CDR2 is FQNEAQ. The CDR3 coding sequence is TGTGCCAGCAGCCCCCGGGACAGGGGGCAAAGCAATCAGCCCCAGCATTTT. It specifies CASSPRDRGQSNQPQHF.

A remark on this clone: The same CDR3 can be traced to other DNA sequences in this sample. CDR3 DNA: TGTGCCAGCAGTGAAGCAGCGGGAGGGCCATTTGAGCAGTACTTC. Its translation: CASSEAAGGPFEQYF. This rearrangement joins TRBV6-1 to TRBJ2-7, with 10 nucleotides matching TRBD2. Looked up from germline, CDR1 is MNHNS and CDR2 is SASEGT. The J segment lost 7 bases and the V segment lost 0 bases, leaving 6 bases of the junction unmatched. The CDR3 sequence is 15 residues long.

The chain joins TRBV6-5 to TRBJ1-1; perhaps TRBD1 as D (6 bases). Germline V lookup: CDR1 MNHEY, CDR2 SVGAGI. This CDR3 is 11 amino acids long. V lost 0 bases and J lost 11, with 7 bases in between. Here the CDR3 reads CASSYSGAAFF. The CDR3 bases are TGTGCCAGCAGTTACTCGGGGGCGGCTTTCTTT.

The chain joins TRBV5-1 to TRBJ2-5; 10 bases match TRBD2. CDR1 and CDR2 (germline): SGHRS, YFSETQ. The CDR3 covers 17 residues. The trim removed 4 bases at V and 5 bases at J, leaving 14 bases unmatched. The CDR3: CASSPPGSGRAEETQYF. CDR3 sequence (DNA): TGCGCCAGCAGCCCCCCGGGGAGCGGGAGGGCGGAGGAGACCCAGTACTTC.

V usage is TRBV4-2 and J usage is TRBJ2-5; a weak D match, TRBD2 (6 bases). Trimming pared 0 bases from V and 6 bases from J, leaving 17 bases between. CDR1 and CDR2 (germline): LGHNA, YNFKEQ. CDR3 length equals 16 residues. The CDR3 DNA reads TGTGCCAGCAGCCAAGAAAGAGAAGGGGCGGGAAAGACCCAGTACTTC. Its translation is CASSQEREGAGKTQYF.

The chain combines TRBV4-1 with TRBJ2-5; TRBD2 might be the D (7 bases). The CDR3 spans 16 residues. V lost 1 base to trimming and J lost 3 bases, with 15 bases between them. Germline CDR1 MGHRA, CDR2 YSYEKL. The DNA of the CDR3 is TGCGCCAGCAGCCAAGCAGGTCTAGGGGGGGAAGAGACCCAGTACTTC. Amino acid sequence: CASSQAGLGGEETQYF.

The chain links TRBV2 to TRBJ1-5, with 10 bases fitting TRBD1. This CDR3 has 17 amino acids. The germline gives CDR1 SNHLY, CDR2 FYNNEI. With 5 bases clipped from V and 3 bases from J, the junction kept 10 bases outside the gene matches. CDR3 loop: CASSPEPGQGFNQPQHF. For the CDR3, the DNA is TGTGCCAGCAGTCCTGAACCGGGACAGGGGTTCAATCAGCCCCAGCATTTT.

The chain has TRBV28 and TRBJ2-1; maybe TRBD1 (6 bases). CDR1 and CDR2 from the germline V gene are MDHEN and SYDVKM. V was trimmed by 5 bases and J by 0 bases, leaving 11 bases between them. This CDR3 comprises 15 residues. As DNA, the CDR3 is TGTGCCAGCAGTCAAAACAGGGCCTCCTACAATGAGCAGTTCTTC. Protein product: CASSQNRASYNEQFF.

The chain is built from TRBV10-3 and TRBJ2-7; 9 bases map to TRBD1. This CDR3 is 15 amino acids long. Trimming at V came to 7 bases and at J to 1 base, leaving 8 bases not matched to a gene. Germline assignment: CDR1 ENHRY and CDR2 SYGVKD. CDR3 protein: CAINPGQGFSYEQYF. CDR3 nucleotide sequence: TGTGCCATCAACCCCGGACAGGGGTTTTCCTACGAGCAGTACTTC.

This chain joins TRBV19 and TRBJ2-7; D perhaps matches TRBD1 (6 bases). The CDR3 runs 13 residues. Between the trimmed V and J ends, which lost 4 bases and 1 base, there was a span of 8 bases. Germline V gene sequence: CDR1 LNHDA, CDR2 SQIVND (reference sequence). CDR3 DNA sequence: TGTGCCAGTAGTACGACAGGTTCCTACGAGCAGTACTTC. This encodes CASSTTGSYEQYF.

This clone was detected ten times or more. The chain recombines TRBV27 with TRBJ2-1; TRBD2 matches 13 bases. The ends lost 5 bases at V and 5 bases at J; junction bases unmatched: 6. This CDR3 has 16 residues. CDR1 is MNHEY and CDR2 is SMNVEV in the germline V gene (reference sequence). The CDR3 loop is CASSPGLAGRHNEQFF. The CDR3 nucleotides are TGTGCCAGCAGTCCGGGACTAGCGGGACGGCACAATGAGCAGTTCTTC.

The V gene is TRBV2, the J gene TRBJ1-2; D is undetermined. CDR1 is SNHLY, CDR2 FYNNEI, per germline. The CDR3 is 12 residues long. V lost 7 bases to trimming and J lost 2 bases, with 8 bases between them. The CDR3 DNA sequence: TGTGCCAGCAACCTATTCAACTATGGCTACACCTTC. Its protein is CASNLFNYGYTF.

The genes are TRBV27 and TRBJ1-2; 8 nucleotides agree with TRBD1. Germline lookup yields CDR1 MNHEY and CDR2 SMNVEV (reference sequence). The V and J ends lost 5 bases and 5 bases, in that order; junction bases with no gene match: 10. This CDR3 has 15 amino acids. CDR3 in amino acids: CASSQNQGALYGYTF. DNA of the CDR3: TGTGCCAGCAGTCAAAACCAGGGGGCGCTTTATGGCTACACCTTC.

This chain uses TRBV19 with TRBJ2-6; the D gene is possibly TRBD2 (6 bases). V lost 0 bases and J 2 bases, leaving 14 bases between the germline ends. This CDR3 has 18 amino acids. Germline-derived CDR1 and CDR2 are LNHDA and SQIVND (reference sequence). CDR3 sequence: CASSIDPGTATGANVLTF. The CDR3 region has the DNA TGTGCCAGTAGTATAGACCCCGGGACTGCGACTGGGGCCAACGTCCTGACTTTC.

This clone was seen only a few times. The chain employs TRBV11-2 and TRBJ1-1, with a tentative D call TRBD1 (5 bases). Germline V gives CDR1 SGHAT, CDR2 FQNNGV. The V end lost 1 base, the J end lost 1 base, and 10 bases lay between the germline ends. The CDR3 is made up of 15 amino acids. CDR3 residues: CASSLGSTENTEAFF. As DNA, the CDR3 is TGTGCCAGCAGCTTAGGATCGACAGAGAACACTGAAGCTTTCTTT.

The rearrangement uses TRBV3-1 (or the pseudogene TRBV3-2) and TRBJ2-1; 7 nucleotides align to TRBD2. This CDR3 is 18 amino acids long. The ends lost 4 bases at V and 0 bases at J; junction bases unmatched: 12. Germline V gene sequence: CDR1 LGHDT, CDR2 YNNKEL (reference sequence). The CDR3 nucleotides are TGTGCCAGCAGCCTATGGCGGGGGTTCGGGAGCTCCTACAATGAGCAGTTCTTC. Translation: CASSLWRGFGSSYNEQFF.

The gene calls are TRBV7-9 and TRBJ1-1, with 9 bases aligning to TRBD1. Trimming at V came to 4 bases and at J to 5 bases, leaving 2 bases not matched to a gene. The CDR3 loop spans 13 amino acids. CDR1 SEHNR and CDR2 FQNEAQ come from the germline V gene (reference sequence). The CDR3 is CASSYDRGTEAFF. As DNA, the CDR3 is TGTGCCAGCAGCTACGACAGGGGGACTGAAGCTTTCTTT. Supplemented by reference TRBV7-9 and TRBJ1-1, the full variable domain reads DTGVSQNPRHKITKRGQNVTFRCDPISEHNRLYWYRQTLGQGPEFLTYFQNEAQLEKSRLLSDRFSAERPKGSFSTLEIQRTEQGDSAMYLCASSYDRGTEAFFGQGTRLTVV.

This clone was found once. J is TRBJ1-1 and V is TRBV28, with TRBD1 matching over 7 bases. V was clipped by 6 bases and J by 4 bases; unmatched bases: 11. The CDR3 spans 15 residues. In germline, CDR1 is MDHEN, CDR2 SYDVKM. CDR3 sequence reads: CASSLGGGRGTEAFF. CDR3 coding DNA: TGTGCCAGCAGCCTAGGAGGGGGCAGGGGCACTGAAGCTTTCTTT. Looking up the rest from reference TRBV28 and TRBJ1-1 gives the full variable domain: DVKVTQSSRYLVKRTGEKVFLECVQDMDHENMFWYRQDPGLGLRLIYFSYDVKMKEKGDIPEGYSVSREKKERFSLILESASTNQTSMYLCASSLGGGRGTEAFFGQGTRLTVV.

The genes are TRBV6-1 and TRBJ2-5; D is unclear. Trimming removed 0 bases at V and 8 bases at J, with 10 bases between. CDR3 length: 13 residues. In germline, CDR1 is MNHNS, CDR2 SASEGT. The CDR3 bases are TGTGCCAGCAGTGAAGCTCTAATTGTAACCCAGTACTTC. Amino acids: CASSEALIVTQYF.

The CDR3 bases are TGTGCCAGTAGTACCACAGGGGGCAATCAGCCCCAGCATTTT. Translating gives CASSTTGGNQPQHF. The chain carries TRBV19 and TRBJ1-5, with 7 bases lining up with TRBD1. The trim removed 4 bases at V and 2 bases at J, leaving 2 bases unmatched. The CDR3 length is 14 residues. In germline, CDR1 is LNHDA, CDR2 SQIVND (reference sequence).

This clone appeared a single time. The V and J genes are TRBV28 and TRBJ1-1; D is ambiguous. The CDR3 length is 14 residues. Germline CDR1 MDHEN, CDR2 SYDVKM. V shed 3 bases and J shed 6 bases, with 14 bases lying between them. This chain's CDR3 is CASSFPDNLPEAFF. The DNA of the CDR3 is TGTGCCAGCAGTTTCCCCGACAACCTACCTGAAGCTTTCTTT.

The CDR3: CATRSIGGAGNQPQHF. DNA for the CDR3: TGTGCCACCAGATCGATTGGGGGCGCAGGGAATCAGCCCCAGCATTTT. This chain joins TRBV15 and TRBJ1-5; D might be TRBD1 (6 bases). Germline lookup yields CDR1 LNHNV and CDR2 YYDKDF (reference sequence). V shed 6 bases and J shed 4 bases, with 19 bases lying between them. This CDR3 has 16 amino acids.

The chain couples TRBV28 to TRBJ1-2; a weak D match, TRBD1 (6 bases). V dropped 5 bases and J dropped 0 bases, with 16 bases sitting between them. Germline V gene lookup returns CDR1 MDHEN and CDR2 SYDVKM. This CDR3 is 16 amino acids long. The CDR3 DNA reads TGTGCCAGCAGTCCCCCCGGGACAAGAGCTAACTATGGCTACACCTTC. Its translation is CASSPPGTRANYGYTF.